This T cell receptor (beta chain) originates from a study of OX40 agonist ivuxolimab in advanced cancers. Findings and caveats of the study: Circulating CD4+ and CD8+ T cells showed clonal expansion by week 6 at 0.1 to 3.0 mg/kg.

Assay: immunoSEQ multiplex PCR; the TCRdb copy retains only in-frame clones and omits some. The repertoire includes 75,000 to 95,000 clones, roughly 90% of them detected once, and 9.5% to 12% sits in the top ten. Comments on this clone: Its antigen is not identified.

Blood sampling was done at baseline, cycle 4 day 1, and cycle 7 day 1. V was cut by 1 base and J by 2 bases, with 8 bases left in between. The CDR3 is made up of 14 amino acids. Germline values: CDR1 KGHSY, CDR2 FQNENV. The sample consisted of CD4+ or CD8+ T cells sorted from blood, taken in a trial of the OX40 agonist ivuxolimab. The chain is built from TRBV16 and TRBJ1-2; D remains ambiguous. This clonotype was obtained from an adult with an advanced solid tumor such as melanoma, head and neck, liver or kidney cancer. CDR3 DNA sequence: TGTGCCAGCAGCCAATATGGCACAAACTATGGCTACACCTTC. It specifies CASSQYGTNYGYTF.